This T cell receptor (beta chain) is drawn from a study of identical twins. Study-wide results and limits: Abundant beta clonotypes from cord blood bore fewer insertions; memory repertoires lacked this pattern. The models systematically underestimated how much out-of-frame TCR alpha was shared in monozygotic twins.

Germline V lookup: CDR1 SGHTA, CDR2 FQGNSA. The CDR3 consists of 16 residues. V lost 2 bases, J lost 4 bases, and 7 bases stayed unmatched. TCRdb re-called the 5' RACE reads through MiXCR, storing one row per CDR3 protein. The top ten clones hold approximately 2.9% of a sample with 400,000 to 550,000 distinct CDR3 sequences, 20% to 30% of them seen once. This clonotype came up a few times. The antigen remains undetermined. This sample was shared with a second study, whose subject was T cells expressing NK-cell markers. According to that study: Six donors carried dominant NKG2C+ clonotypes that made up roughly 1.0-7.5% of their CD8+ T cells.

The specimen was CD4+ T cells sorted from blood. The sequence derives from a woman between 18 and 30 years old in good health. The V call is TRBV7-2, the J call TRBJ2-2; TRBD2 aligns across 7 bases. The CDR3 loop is CASSLLSSGPTGELFF. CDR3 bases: TGTGCCAGCAGCTTACTGAGTAGCGGGCCCACCGGGGAGCTGTTTTTT.